This T cell receptor (beta chain) is from a study of T cell responses to AZD1222 COVID-19 vaccine. Findings and limits, study-wide: White British ancestry dominated among donors, who included more females, and clonal diversity was possibly underestimated.

The germline CDR1 and CDR2 sequences are SGHDN and FVKESK. CDR3 length equals 14 residues. Trimming left V 3 bases short and J 5 bases short, with 12 bases between. The protocol was immunoSEQ multiplex PCR, while the TCRdb copy is restricted to in-frame clones and leaves out a portion. The data hold about 44,000 clones, with 80% observed a single time. Regarding this clone: What it binds is unknown.

This chain links TRBV14 with TRBJ2-3; D possibly corresponds to TRBD2 (5 bases). The origin of this receptor is an adult in good health. The sequences come from peripheral blood, collected on day 0 of AZD1222 vaccination. CDR3 protein: CASSQGSWLDTQYF. The CDR3 DNA is TGTGCCAGCAGCCAGGGGAGTTGGTTAGATACGCAGTATTTT.